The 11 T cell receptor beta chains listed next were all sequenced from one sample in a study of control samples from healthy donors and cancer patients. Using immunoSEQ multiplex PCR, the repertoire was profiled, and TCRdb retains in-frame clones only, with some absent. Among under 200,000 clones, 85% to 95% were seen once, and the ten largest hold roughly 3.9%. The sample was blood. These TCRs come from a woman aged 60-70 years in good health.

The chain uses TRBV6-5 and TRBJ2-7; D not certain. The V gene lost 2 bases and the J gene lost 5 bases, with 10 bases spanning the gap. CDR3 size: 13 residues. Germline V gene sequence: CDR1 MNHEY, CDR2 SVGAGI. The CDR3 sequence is CASSYVDSNEQYF. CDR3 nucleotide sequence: TGTGCCAGCAGTTACGTTGATAGTAACGAGCAGTACTTC.

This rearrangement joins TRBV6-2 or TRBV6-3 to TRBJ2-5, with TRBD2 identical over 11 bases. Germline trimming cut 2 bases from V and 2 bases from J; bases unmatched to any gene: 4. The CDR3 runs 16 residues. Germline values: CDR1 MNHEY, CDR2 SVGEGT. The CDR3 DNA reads TGTGCCAGCAGTTACGGGACTAGCGGAAATCAAGAGACCCAGTACTTC. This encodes CASSYGTSGNQETQYF.

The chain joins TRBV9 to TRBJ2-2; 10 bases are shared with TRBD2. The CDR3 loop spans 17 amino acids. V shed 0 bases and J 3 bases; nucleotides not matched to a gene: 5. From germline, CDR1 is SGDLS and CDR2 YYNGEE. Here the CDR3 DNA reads TGTGCCAGCAGCGTAGGTCTAGCGGGGGAACACACCGGGGAGCTGTTTTTT. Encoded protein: CASSVGLAGEHTGELFF.

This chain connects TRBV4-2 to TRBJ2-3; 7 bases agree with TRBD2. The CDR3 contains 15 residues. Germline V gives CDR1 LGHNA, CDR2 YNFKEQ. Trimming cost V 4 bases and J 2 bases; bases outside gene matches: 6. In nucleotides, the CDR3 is TGTGCCAGCAGCCTCACTAGCGTTGACACAGATACGCAGTATTTT. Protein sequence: CASSLTSVDTDTQYF.

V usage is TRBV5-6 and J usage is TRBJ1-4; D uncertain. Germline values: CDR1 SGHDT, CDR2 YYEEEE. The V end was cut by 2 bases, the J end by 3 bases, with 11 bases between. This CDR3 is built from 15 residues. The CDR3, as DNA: TGTGCCAGCAGCTTACCCCAGGAATCTAATGAAAAACTGTTTTTT. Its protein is CASSLPQESNEKLFF.

The CDR3 protein is CASSLDSSRNQPQHF. CDR3 in DNA: TGTGCCAGCAGCTTAGATTCCAGCCGCAATCAGCCCCAGCATTTT. V and J are TRBV7-2 and TRBJ1-5; D ambiguous. The CDR3 is made up of 15 amino acids. V lost 1 base to trimming and J lost 2 bases, with 9 bases between them. Germline-derived CDR1 and CDR2 are SGHTA and FQGNSA.

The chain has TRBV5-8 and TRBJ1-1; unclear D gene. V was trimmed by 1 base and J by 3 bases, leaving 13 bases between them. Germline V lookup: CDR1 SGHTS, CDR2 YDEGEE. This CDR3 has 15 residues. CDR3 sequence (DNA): TGTGCCAGCAGCTTGTCCAGCCTAACTTACACTGAAGCTTTCTTT. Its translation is CASSLSSLTYTEAFF.

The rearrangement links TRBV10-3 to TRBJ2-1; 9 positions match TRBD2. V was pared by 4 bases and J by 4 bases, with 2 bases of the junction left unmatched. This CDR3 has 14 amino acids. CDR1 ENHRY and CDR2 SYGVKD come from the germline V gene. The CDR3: CAISGLAEYNEQFF. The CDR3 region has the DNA TGTGCCATCAGTGGACTAGCGGAATACAATGAGCAGTTCTTC.

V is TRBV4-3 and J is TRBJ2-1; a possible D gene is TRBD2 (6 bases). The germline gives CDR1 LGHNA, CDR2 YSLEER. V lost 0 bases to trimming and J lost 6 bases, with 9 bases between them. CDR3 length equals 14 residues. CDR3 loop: CASSQDWTTNEQFF. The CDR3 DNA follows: TGCGCCAGCAGCCAAGACTGGACTACCAATGAGCAGTTCTTC.

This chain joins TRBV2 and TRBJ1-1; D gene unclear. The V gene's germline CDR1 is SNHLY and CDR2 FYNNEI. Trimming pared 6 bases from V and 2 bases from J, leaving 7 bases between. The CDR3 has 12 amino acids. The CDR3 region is CASRKDNTEAFF. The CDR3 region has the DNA TGTGCCAGCAGGAAAGATAACACTGAAGCTTTCTTT. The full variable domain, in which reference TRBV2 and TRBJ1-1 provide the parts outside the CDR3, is EPEVTQTPSHQVTQMGQEVILRCVPISNHLYFYWYRQILGQKVEFLVSFYNNEISEKSEIFDDQFSVERPDGSNFTLKIRSTKLEDSAMYFCASRKDNTEAFFGQGTRLTVV.

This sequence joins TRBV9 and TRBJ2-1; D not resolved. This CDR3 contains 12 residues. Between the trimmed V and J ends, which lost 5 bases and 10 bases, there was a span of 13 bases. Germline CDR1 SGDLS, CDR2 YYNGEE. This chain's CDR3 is CASRELAGEQFF. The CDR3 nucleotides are TGTGCCAGCAGAGAGTTAGCCGGGGAGCAGTTCTTC.